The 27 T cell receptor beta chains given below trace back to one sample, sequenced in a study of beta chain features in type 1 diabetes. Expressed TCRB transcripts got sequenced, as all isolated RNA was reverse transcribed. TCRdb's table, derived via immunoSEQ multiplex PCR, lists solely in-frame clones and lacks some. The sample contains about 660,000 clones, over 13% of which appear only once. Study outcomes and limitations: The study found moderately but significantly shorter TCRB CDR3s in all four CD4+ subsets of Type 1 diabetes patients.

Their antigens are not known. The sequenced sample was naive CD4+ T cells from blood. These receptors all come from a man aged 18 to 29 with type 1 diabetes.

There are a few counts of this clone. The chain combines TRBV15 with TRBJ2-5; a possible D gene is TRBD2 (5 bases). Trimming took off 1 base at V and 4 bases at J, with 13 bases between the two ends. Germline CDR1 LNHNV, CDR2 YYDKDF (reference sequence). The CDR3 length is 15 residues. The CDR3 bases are TGTGCCACCAGCAGAGGATATGGGAGTTCAGAGACCCAGTACTTC. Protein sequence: CATSRGYGSSETQYF.

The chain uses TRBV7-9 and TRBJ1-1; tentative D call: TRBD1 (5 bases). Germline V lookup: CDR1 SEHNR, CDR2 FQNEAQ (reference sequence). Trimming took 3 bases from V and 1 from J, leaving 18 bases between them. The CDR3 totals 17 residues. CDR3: CASSLREGEGGNTEAFF. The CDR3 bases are TGTGCCAGCAGCTTGCGTGAAGGGGAAGGAGGGAACACTGAAGCTTTCTTT.

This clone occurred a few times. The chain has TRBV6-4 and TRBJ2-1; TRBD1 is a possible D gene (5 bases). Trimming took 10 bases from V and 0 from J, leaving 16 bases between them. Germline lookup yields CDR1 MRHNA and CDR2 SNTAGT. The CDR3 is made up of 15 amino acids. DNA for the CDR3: TGTGCCACGTCGACAGAGATTAGCTCCTACAATGAGCAGTTCTTC. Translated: CATSTEISSYNEQFF.

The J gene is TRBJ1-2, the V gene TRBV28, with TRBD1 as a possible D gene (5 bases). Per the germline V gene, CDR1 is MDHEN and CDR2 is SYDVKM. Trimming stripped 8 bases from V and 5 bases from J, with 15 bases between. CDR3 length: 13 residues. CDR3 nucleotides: TGTGCCAGCTGTTCTGACAGCACTTATGGCTACACCTTC. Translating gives CASCSDSTYGYTF.

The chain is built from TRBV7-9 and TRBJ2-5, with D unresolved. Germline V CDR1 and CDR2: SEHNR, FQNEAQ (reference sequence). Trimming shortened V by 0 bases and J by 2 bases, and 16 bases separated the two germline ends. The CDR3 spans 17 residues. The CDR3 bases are TGTGCCAGCAGCTTAGCGGGTGGCCCACTGGGGCAAGAGACCCAGTACTTC. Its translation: CASSLAGGPLGQETQYF.

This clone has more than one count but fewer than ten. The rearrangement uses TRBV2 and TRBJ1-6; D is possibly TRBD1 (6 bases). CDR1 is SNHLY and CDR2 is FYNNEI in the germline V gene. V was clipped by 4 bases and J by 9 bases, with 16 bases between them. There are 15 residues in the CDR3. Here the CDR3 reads CASSVVGRGRSPLHF. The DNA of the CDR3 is TGTGCCAGCAGTGTCGTTGGCAGGGGTCGTTCACCCCTCCACTTT.

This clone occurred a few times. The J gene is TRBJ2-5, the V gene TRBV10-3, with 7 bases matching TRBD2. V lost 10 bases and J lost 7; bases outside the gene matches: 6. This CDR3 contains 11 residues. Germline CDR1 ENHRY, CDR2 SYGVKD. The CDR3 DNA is TGTGCCACCACTTCGGGGGGGACCCAGTACTTC. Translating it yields CATTSGGTQYF.

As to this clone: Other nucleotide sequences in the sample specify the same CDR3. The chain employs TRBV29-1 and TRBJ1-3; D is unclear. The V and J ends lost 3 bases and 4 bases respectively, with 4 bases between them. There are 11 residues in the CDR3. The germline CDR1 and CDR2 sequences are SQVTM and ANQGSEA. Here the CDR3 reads CSVDGGNTIYF. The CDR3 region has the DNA TGCAGCGTTGACGGAGGAAACACCATATATTTT.

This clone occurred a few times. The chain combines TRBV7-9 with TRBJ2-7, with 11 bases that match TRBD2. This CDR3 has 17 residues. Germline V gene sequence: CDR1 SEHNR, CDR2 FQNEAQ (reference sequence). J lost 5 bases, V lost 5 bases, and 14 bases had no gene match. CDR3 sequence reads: CASSASLTSGGANEQYF. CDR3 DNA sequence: TGTGCCAGCAGCGCGAGCCTTACTAGCGGGGGAGCAAACGAGCAGTACTTC.

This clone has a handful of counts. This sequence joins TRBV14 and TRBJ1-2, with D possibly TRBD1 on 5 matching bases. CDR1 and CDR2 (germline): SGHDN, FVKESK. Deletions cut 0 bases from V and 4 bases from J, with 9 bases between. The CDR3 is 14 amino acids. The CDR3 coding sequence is TGTGCCAGCAGCCAAGATCACAGGATCTATGGCTACACCTTC. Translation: CASSQDHRIYGYTF.

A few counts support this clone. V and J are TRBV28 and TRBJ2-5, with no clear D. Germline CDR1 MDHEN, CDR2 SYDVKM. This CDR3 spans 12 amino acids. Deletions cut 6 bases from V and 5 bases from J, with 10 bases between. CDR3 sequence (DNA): TGTGCCAGCAGCTGGGCGAGGGAGACCCAGTACTTC. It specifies CASSWARETQYF. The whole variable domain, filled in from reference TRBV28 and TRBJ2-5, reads DVKVTQSSRYLVKRTGEKVFLECVQDMDHENMFWYRQDPGLGLRLIYFSYDVKMKEKGDIPEGYSVSREKKERFSLILESASTNQTSMYLCASSWARETQYFGPGTRLLVL.

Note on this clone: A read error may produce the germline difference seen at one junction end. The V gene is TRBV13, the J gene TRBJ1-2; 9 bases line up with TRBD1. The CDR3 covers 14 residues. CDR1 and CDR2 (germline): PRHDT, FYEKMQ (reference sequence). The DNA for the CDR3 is TGTGCCAACAGCTTAGCTCGGACAGGGGAGGGCTACACCTTC. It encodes CANSLARTGEGYTF.

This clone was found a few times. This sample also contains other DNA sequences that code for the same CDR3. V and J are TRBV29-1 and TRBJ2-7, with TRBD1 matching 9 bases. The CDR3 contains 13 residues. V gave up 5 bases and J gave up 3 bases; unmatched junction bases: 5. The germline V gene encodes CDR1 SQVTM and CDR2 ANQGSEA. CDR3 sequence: CSVLQGASYEQYF. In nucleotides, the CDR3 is TGCAGCGTTCTACAGGGGGCAAGCTACGAGCAGTACTTC.

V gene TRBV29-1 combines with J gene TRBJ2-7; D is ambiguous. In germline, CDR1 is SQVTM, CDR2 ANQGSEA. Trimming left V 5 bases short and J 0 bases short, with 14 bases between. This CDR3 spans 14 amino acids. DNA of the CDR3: TGCAGCGTTCAAAGGACGGTCTACTCCTACGAGCAGTACTTC. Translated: CSVQRTVYSYEQYF.

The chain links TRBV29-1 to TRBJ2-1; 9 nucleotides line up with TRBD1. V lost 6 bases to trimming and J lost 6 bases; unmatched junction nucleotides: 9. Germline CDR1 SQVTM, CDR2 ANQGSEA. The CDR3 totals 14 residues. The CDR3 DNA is TGCAGCGTGACCGGGACAGGGAGCTTCAATGAGCAGTTCTTC. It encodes CSVTGTGSFNEQFF.

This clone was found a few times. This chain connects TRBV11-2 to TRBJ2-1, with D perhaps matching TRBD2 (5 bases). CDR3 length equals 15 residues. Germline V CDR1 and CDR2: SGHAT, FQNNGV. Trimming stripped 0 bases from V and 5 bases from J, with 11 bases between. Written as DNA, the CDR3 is TGTGCCAGCAGCTTAGACCCCCCGGGAAACAATGAGCAGTTCTTC. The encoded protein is CASSLDPPGNNEQFF.

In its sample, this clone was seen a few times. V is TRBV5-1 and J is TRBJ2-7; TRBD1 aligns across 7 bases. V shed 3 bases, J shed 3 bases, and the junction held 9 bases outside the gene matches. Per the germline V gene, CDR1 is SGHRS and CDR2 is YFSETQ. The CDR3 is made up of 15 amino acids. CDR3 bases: TGCGCCAGCAGCTATGTGACAGGGACGATCTACGAGCAGTACTTC. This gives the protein CASSYVTGTIYEQYF.

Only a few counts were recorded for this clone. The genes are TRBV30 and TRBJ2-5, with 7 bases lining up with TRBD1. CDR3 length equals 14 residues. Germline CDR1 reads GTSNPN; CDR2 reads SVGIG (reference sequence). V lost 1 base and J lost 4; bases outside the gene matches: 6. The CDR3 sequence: CAWSGQGVRETQYF. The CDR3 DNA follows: TGTGCCTGGAGTGGGCAGGGGGTCAGAGAGACCCAGTACTTC.

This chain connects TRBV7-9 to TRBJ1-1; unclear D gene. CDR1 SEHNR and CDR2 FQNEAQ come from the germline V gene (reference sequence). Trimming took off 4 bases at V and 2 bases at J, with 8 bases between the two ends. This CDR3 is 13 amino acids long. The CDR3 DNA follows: TGTGCCAGCAGCTATACCGGAAACACTGAAGCTTTCTTT. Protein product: CASSYTGNTEAFF.

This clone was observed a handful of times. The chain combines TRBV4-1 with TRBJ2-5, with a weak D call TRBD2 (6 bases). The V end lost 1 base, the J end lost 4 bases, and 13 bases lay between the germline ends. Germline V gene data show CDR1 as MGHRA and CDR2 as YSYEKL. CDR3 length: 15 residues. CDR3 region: CASSQGGPEGETQYF. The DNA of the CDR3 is TGCGCCAGCAGCCAAGGAGGCCCGGAGGGAGAGACCCAGTACTTC.

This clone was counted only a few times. The CDR3: CASTHGQALQETQYF. CDR3 sequence (DNA): TGTGCCAGCACCCACGGACAGGCCTTACAAGAGACCCAGTACTTC. V and J are TRBV25-1 and TRBJ2-5, with 7 bases aligning to TRBD1. Germline V gene lookup returns CDR1 MGHDK and CDR2 SYGVNS. This CDR3 spans 15 amino acids. V lost 7 bases to trimming and J lost 2 bases; unmatched junction nucleotides: 10.

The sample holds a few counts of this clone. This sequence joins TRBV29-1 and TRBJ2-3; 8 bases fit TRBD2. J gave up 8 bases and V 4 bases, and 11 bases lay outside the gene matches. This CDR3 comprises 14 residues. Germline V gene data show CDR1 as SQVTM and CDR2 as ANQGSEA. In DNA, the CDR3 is TGCAGCGTTGTATTAAGCGGGAGCTTTGGTACGCAGTATTTT. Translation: CSVVLSGSFGTQYF.

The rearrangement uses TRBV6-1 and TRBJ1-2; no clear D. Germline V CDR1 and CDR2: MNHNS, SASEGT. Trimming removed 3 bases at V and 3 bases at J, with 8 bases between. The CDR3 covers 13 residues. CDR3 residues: CASSDRTHYGYTF. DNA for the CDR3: TGTGCCAGCAGTGACAGGACGCACTATGGCTACACCTTC.

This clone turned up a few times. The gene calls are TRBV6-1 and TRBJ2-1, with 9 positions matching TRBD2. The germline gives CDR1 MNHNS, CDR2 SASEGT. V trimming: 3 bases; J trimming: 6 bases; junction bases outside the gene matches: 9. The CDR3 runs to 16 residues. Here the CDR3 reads CASSEAGTSSGNEQFF. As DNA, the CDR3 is TGTGCCAGCAGTGAGGCCGGGACTAGCTCGGGCAATGAGCAGTTCTTC.

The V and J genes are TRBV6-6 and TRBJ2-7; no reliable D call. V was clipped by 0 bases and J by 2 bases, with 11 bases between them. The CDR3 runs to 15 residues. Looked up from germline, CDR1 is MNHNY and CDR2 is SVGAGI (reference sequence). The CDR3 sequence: CASSYSMPQTYEQYF. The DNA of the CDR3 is TGTGCCAGCAGTTACTCGATGCCACAGACCTACGAGCAGTACTTC.

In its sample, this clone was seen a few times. The DNA of the CDR3 is TGCGCCAGCAGCCAAGACGGGAGAGCTACATGGGGCTACACCTTC. It translates to CASSQDGRATWGYTF. This chain uses TRBV4-3 with TRBJ1-2; no clear D. CDR1 and CDR2 from the germline V gene are LGHNA and YSLEER. V shed 0 bases and J shed 8 bases, with 16 bases lying between them. CDR3 length: 15 amino acids.

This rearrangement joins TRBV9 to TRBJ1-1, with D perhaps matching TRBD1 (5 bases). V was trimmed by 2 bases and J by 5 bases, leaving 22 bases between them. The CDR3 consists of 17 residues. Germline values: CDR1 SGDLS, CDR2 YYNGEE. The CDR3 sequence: CASSVGLGGGKGTEAFF. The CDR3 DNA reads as TGTGCCAGCAGCGTGGGACTAGGCGGGGGTAAAGGAACTGAAGCTTTCTTT.